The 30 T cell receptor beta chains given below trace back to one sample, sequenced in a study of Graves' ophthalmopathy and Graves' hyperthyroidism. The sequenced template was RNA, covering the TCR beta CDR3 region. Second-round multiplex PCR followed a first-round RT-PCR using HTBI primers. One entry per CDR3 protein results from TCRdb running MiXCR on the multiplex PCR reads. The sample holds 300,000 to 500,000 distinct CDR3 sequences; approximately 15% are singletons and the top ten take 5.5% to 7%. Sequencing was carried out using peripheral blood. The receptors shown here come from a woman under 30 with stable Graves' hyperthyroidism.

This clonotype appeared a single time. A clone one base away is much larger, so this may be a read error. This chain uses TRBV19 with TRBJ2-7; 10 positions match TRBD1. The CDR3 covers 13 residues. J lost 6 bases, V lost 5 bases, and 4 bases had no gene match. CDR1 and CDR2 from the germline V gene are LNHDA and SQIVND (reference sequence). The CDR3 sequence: CASSWDRGFEQYF. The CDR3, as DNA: TGTGCCAGTAGTTGGGACAGGGGTTTCGAGCAGTACTTC.

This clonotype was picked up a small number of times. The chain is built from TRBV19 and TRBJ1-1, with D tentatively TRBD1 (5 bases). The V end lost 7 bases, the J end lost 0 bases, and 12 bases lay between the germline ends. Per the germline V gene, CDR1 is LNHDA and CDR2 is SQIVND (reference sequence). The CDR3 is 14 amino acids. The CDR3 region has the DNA TGTGCCAGTAACGGCGGGGCCATGAACACTGAAGCTTTCTTT. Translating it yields CASNGGAMNTEAFF.

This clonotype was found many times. The CDR3 spells CASSLDLAGYEQYF. In nucleotides, the CDR3 is TGTGCCAGCAGCTTAGACCTAGCGGGCTACGAGCAGTACTTC. The J gene is TRBJ2-7, the V gene TRBV11-2, with 8 bases lining up with TRBD2. The CDR3 spans 14 residues. V gave up 0 bases and J gave up 3 bases; unmatched junction bases: 1. Germline V gene sequence: CDR1 SGHAT, CDR2 FQNNGV.

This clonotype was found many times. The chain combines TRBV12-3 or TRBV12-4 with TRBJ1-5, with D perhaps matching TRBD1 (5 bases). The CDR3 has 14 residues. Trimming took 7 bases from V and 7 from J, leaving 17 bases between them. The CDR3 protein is CASNAGGGVQPQHF. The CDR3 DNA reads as TGTGCCAGCAACGCGGGGGGAGGGGTGCAGCCCCAGCATTTT.

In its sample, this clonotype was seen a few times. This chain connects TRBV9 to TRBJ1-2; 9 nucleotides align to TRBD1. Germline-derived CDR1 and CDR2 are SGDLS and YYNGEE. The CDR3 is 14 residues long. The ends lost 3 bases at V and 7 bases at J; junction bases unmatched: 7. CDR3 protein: CASSGGQGRGGYTF. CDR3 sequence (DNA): TGTGCCAGCAGCGGGGGACAGGGCCGAGGTGGCTACACCTTC. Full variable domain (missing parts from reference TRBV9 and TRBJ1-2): DSGVTQTPKHLITATGQRVTLRCSPRSGDLSVYWYQQSLDQGLQFLIQYYNGEERAKGNILERFSAQQFPDLHSELNLSSLELGDSALYFCASSGGQGRGGYTFGSGTRLTVV.

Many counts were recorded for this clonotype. The CDR3 DNA follows: TGTGCCAGCAGTTTCAGTCAGGGTCGGACCGGGGAGCTGTTTTTT. Its translation is CASSFSQGRTGELFF. The rearrangement links TRBV12-3 or TRBV12-4 to TRBJ2-2; possible D gene TRBD1, 5 bases. V lost 3 bases and J lost 5, with 13 bases in between. CDR3 length equals 15 residues.

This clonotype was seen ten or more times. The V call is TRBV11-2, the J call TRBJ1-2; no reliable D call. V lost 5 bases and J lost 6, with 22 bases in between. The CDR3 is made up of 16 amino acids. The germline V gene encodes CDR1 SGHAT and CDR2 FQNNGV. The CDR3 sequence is CASSPLSGSLKHGYTF. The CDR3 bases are TGTGCCAGCAGCCCGCTTTCCGGGAGTTTGAAGCATGGCTACACCTTC.

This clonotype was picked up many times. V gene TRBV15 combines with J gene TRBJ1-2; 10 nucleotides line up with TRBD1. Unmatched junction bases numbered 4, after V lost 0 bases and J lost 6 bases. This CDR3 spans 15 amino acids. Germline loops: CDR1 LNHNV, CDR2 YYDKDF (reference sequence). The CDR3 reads CATSRDGTGADGYTF. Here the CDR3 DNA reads TGTGCCACCAGCAGAGATGGGACAGGGGCGGATGGCTACACCTTC.

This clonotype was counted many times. The CDR3 DNA reads TGTGCCACCCGAGACAGGGGGCCGGGGGAGACCCAGTACTTC. It is translated as CATRDRGPGETQYF. This chain joins TRBV6-5 and TRBJ2-5; TRBD1 aligns across 10 bases. The CDR3 is 14 amino acids. CDR1 is MNHEY and CDR2 is SVGAGI in the germline V gene. With V trimmed by 10 bases and J by 5 bases, 10 bases remained unmatched.

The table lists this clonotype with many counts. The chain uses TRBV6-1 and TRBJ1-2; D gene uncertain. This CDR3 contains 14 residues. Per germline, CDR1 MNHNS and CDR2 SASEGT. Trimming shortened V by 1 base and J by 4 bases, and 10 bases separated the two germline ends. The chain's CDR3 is CASSEDVPVYGYTF. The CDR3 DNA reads TGTGCCAGCAGTGAAGATGTGCCAGTCTATGGCTACACCTTC.

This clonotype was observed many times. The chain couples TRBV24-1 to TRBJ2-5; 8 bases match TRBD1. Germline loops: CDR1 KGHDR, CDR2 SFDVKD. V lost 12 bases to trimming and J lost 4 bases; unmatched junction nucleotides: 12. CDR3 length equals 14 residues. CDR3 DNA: TGTGCCGTGCAGGGGGCCGACGGTAGAGAGACCCAGTACTTC. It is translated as CAVQGADGRETQYF.

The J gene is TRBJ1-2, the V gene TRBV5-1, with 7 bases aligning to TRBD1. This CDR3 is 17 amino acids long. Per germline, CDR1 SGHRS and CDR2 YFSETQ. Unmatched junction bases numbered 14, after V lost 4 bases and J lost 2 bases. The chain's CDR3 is CASSPWTRDRANYGYTF. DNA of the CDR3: TGCGCCAGCAGCCCGTGGACCCGAGACAGGGCAAACTATGGCTACACCTTC.

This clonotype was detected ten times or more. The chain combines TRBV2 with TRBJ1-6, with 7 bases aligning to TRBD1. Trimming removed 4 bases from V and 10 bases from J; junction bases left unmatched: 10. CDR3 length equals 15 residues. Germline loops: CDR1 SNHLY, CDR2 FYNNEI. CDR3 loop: CASSGSRGSKSPLHF. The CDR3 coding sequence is TGTGCCAGCAGTGGATCCAGGGGGAGTAAGTCACCCCTCCACTTT.

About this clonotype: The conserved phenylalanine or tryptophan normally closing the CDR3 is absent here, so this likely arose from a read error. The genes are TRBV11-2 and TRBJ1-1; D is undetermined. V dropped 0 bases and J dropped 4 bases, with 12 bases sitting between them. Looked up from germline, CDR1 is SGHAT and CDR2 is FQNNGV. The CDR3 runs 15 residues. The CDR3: CASSLEAGGITEAFY. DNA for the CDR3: TGTGCCAGCAGCTTAGAGGCTGGAGGGATCACTGAAGCTTTCTAT.

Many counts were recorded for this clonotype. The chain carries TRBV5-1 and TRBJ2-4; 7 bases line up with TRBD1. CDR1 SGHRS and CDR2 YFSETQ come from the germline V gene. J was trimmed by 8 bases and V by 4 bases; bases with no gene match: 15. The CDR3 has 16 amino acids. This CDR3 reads CASSKQTGRRIDIQYF. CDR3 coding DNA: TGCGCCAGCAGCAAGCAGACAGGGCGACGGATAGACATTCAGTACTTC. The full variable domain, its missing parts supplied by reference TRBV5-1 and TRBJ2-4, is KAGVTQTPRYLIKTRGQQVTLSCSPISGHRSVSWYQQTPGQGLQFLFEYFSETQRNKGNFPGRFSGRQFSNSRSEMNVSTLELGDSALYLCASSKQTGRRIDIQYFGAGTRLSVL.

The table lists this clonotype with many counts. The CDR3 here is CASSPKRGETQYF. CDR3 in DNA: TGTGCCAGCTCACCAAAAAGAGGGGAGACCCAGTACTTC. The chain couples TRBV18 to TRBJ2-5; a possible D gene is TRBD2 (5 bases). The CDR3 totals 13 residues. Looked up from germline, CDR1 is KGHSH and CDR2 is LQKENI. V was clipped by 2 bases and J by 5 bases, with 9 bases between them.

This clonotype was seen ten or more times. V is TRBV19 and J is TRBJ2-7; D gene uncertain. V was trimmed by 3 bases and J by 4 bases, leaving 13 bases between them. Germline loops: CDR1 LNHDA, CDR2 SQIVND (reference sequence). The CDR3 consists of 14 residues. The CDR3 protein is CASSIPGSYYEQYF. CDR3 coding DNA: TGTGCCAGTAGTATCCCGGGCTCTTATTACGAGCAGTACTTC.

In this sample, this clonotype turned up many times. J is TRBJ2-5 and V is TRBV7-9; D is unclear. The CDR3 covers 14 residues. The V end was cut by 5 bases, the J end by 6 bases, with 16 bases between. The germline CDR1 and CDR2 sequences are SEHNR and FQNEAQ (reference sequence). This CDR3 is CASSPWEQLKTQYF. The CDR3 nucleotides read TGTGCCAGCAGCCCATGGGAACAGCTAAAGACCCAGTACTTC. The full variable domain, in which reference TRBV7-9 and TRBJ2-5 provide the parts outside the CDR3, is DTGVSQNPRHKITKRGQNVTFRCDPISEHNRLYWYRQTLGQGPEFLTYFQNEAQLEKSRLLSDRFSAERPKGSFSTLEIQRTEQGDSAMYLCASSPWEQLKTQYFGPGTRLLVL.

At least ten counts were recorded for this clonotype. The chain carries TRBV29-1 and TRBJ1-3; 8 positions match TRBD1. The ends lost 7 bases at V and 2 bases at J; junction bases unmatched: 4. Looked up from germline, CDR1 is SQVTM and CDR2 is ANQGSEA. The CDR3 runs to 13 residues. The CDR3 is CSAKQGAGNTIYF. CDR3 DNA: TGCAGCGCTAAACAGGGGGCTGGAAACACCATATATTTT.

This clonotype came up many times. CDR3 DNA sequence: TGTGCCAGTAGTATAGCCACCGGGGAGCTGTTTTTT. This gives the protein CASSIATGELFF. The J gene is TRBJ2-2, the V gene TRBV19; D ambiguous. V was pared by 1 base and J by 4 bases, with 1 base between. This CDR3 has 12 residues. Germline CDR1 is LNHDA and CDR2 is SQIVND (reference sequence).

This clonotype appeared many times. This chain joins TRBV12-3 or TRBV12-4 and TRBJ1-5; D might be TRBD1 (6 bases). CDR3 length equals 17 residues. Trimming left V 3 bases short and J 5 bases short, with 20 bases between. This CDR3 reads CASSFTWGAFGHQPQHF. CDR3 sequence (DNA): TGTGCCAGCAGTTTCACCTGGGGGGCCTTTGGGCATCAGCCCCAGCATTTT.

CDR3 nucleotide sequence: TGTGCCAGTGGTCAACGGACAGCCCTGGGTTCACCCCTCCACTTT. The encoded protein is CASGQRTALGSPLHF. This rearrangement joins TRBV19 to TRBJ1-6; a possible D gene is TRBD1 (6 bases). The germline V and J ends were trimmed by 8 bases and 9 bases, with 20 bases remaining between them. The length of the CDR3 is 15 residues. Germline assignment: CDR1 LNHDA and CDR2 SQIVND (reference sequence).

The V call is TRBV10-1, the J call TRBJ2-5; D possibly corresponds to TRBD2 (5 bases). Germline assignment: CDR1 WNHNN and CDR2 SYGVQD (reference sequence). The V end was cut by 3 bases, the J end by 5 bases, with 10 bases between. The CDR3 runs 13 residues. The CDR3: CASSDEGWETQYF. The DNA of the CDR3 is TGCGCCAGCAGTGATGAGGGCTGGGAGACCCAGTACTTC.

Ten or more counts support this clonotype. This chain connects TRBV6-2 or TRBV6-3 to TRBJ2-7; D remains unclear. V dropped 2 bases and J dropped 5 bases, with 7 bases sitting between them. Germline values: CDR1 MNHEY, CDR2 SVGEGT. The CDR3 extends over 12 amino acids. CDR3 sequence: CASSYTDHEQYF. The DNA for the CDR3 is TGTGCCAGCAGTTACACCGATCACGAGCAGTACTTC.

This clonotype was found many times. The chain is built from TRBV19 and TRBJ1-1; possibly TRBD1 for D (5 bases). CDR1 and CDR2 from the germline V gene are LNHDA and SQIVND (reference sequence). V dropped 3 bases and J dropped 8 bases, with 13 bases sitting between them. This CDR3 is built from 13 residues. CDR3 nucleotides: TGTGCCAGTAGTATTGGGACCGGTGTAGAAGCTTTCTTT. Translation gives CASSIGTGVEAFF.

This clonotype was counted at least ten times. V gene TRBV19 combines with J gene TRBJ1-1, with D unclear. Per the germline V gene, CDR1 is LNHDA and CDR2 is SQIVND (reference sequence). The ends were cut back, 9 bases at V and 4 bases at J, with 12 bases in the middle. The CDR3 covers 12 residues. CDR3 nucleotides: TGTGCCAGCCAAGCAGACCGCACTGAAGCTTTCTTT. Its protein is CASQADRTEAFF.

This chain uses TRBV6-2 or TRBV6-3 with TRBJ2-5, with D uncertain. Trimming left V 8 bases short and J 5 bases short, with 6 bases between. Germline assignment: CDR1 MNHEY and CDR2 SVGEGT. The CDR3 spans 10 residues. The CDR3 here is CASPEETQYF. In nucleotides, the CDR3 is TGTGCCAGCCCCGAGGAGACCCAGTACTTC.

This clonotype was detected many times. The CDR3 sequence is CASFRDGYTF. In DNA, the CDR3 is TGTGCCAGCTTCAGGGATGGCTACACCTTC. The J gene is TRBJ1-2, the V gene TRBV9, with D tentatively TRBD1 (5 bases). The CDR3 is 10 residues long. Germline V gene data show CDR1 as SGDLS and CDR2 as YYNGEE. V lost 7 bases and J 6 bases, leaving 7 bases between the germline ends. Full variable domain (rest looked up from reference TRBV9 and TRBJ1-2): DSGVTQTPKHLITATGQRVTLRCSPRSGDLSVYWYQQSLDQGLQFLIQYYNGEERAKGNILERFSAQQFPDLHSELNLSSLELGDSALYFCASFRDGYTFGSGTRLTVV.

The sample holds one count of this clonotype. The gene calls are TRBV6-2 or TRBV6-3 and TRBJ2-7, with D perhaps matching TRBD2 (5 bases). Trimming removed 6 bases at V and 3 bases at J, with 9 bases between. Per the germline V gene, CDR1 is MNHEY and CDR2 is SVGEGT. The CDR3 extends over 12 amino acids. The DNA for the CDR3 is TGTGCCAGCAGGGGAGTATTCTACGAGCAGTACTTC. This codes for CASRGVFYEQYF.

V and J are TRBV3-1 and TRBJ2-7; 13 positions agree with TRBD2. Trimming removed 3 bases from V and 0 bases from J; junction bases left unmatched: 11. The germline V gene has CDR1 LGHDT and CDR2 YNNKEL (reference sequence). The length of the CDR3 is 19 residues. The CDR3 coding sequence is TGTGCCAGCAGCCAGAGGCCGACTAGCGGGGGGTCGAGCTCCTACGAGCAGTACTTC. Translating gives CASSQRPTSGGSSSYEQYF.